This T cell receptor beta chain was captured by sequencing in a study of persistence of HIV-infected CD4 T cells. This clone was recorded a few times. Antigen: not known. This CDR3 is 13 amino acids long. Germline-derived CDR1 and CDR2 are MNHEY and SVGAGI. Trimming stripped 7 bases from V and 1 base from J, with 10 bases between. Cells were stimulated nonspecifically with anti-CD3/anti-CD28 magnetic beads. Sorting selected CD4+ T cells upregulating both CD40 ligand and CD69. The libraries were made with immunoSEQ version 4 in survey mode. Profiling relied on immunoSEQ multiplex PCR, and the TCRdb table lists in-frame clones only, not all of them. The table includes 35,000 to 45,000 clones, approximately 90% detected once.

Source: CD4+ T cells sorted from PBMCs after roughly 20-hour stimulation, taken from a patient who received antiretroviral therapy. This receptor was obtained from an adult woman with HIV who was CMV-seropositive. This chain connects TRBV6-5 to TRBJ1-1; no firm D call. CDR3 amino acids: CASKKGQNTEAFF. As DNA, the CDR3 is TGTGCCAGCAAGAAGGGCCAGAACACTGAAGCTTTCTTT.